A single sample is the source of the 30 T cell receptor beta chains below, sequenced in a study of T cells expressing NK-cell markers. Reprocessing the 5' RACE reads, TCRdb reports a single entry for every CDR3 protein and omits DNA. This table holds over 350,000 distinct CDR3 sequences. Material for sequencing was blood T cells: a sorted CD56 or NKG2C T cell subset, CD4+ or CD8+ T cells, or bulk PBMC T cells (not recorded which). The receptors come from a woman in her forties or fifties in good health.

The gene calls are TRBV5-5 and TRBJ2-2; TCRdb reports TRBD2, a call that lacks DNA to check it against. This CDR3 is built from 14 residues. Germline CDR1 reads SGHKS; CDR2 reads YYEKEE (reference sequence). The CDR3 loop reads CASSLLERTGELFF.

The chain is built from TRBV5-4 and TRBJ2-7; the TCRdb call, TRBD1, lacks DNA for checking. The CDR3 spans 14 residues. Germline V lookup: CDR1 SGHNT, CDR2 YYREEE (reference sequence). The CDR3 reads CASSWTGPPYEQYF.

V is TRBV5-1 and J is TRBJ2-6; TCRdb reports TRBD1, a call that lacks DNA to check it against. The CDR3 runs 16 residues. In germline, CDR1 is SGHRS, CDR2 YFSETQ. Here the CDR3 reads CASLQGSFTGANVLTF.

This rearrangement joins TRBV20-1 to TRBJ2-3; TCRdb proposes TRBD1, but this gene call is untestable without DNA. Germline CDR1 and CDR2: DFQATT and SNEGSKA (reference sequence). CDR3 length equals 22 residues. The CDR3 protein is CSARGRVDGQGTTRLSTDTQYF.

The chain joins TRBV6-5 to TRBJ2-1; TCRdb's assignment of TRBD2 cannot be checked, as there is no DNA. The CDR3 runs 19 residues. CDR1 is MNHEY and CDR2 is SVGAGI in the germline V gene. CDR3 region: CASSYTGTSGSFGYNEQFF.

The chain combines TRBV3-1 with TRBJ1-3. This CDR3 has 15 amino acids. Per germline, CDR1 LGHDT and CDR2 YNNKEL (reference sequence). CDR3 protein: CASSPRVSSGNTIYF.

The chain has TRBV20-1 and TRBJ2-1; TCRdb selects TRBD1, and the lack of DNA leaves this call unchecked. Germline-derived CDR1 and CDR2 are DFQATT and SNEGSKA (reference sequence). CDR3 length: 14 amino acids. CDR3 in amino acids: CSAIERGLGNEQFF.

The V call is TRBV2, the J call TRBJ2-1; TCRdb returns TRBD2, unconfirmable since there is no DNA. Germline CDR1 SNHLY, CDR2 FYNNEI. The CDR3 consists of 15 residues. This chain's CDR3 is CASILEAGGPNEQFF.

The chain recombines TRBV20-1 with TRBJ2-3; TCRdb calls TRBD2, which cannot be checked without DNA. CDR3 length: 12 residues. Germline V gene lookup returns CDR1 DFQATT and CDR2 SNEGSKA (reference sequence). The CDR3 reads CGVAGGSDTQYF.

V and J are TRBV10-3 and TRBJ2-5; TCRdb calls TRBD2, which cannot be checked without DNA. The CDR3 has 19 residues. Germline loops: CDR1 ENHRY, CDR2 SYGVKD. This chain's CDR3 is CAISEPISGLAGEGETQYF.

V is TRBV5-1 and J is TRBJ2-2; without DNA, the TCRdb call of TRBD2 cannot be checked. Germline CDR1 reads SGHRS; CDR2 reads YFSETQ. This CDR3 region has 19 residues. The CDR3 loop is CASTPRSSSGYANTGELFF.

The chain uses TRBV7-2 and TRBJ2-7. Germline V gene data show CDR1 as SGHTA and CDR2 as FQGNSA. This CDR3 region has 15 residues. The CDR3: CASSLVKGSYDEQYF.

The chain employs TRBV9 and TRBJ2-5; TCRdb's D gene call, TRBD2, goes unchecked for lack of DNA. The CDR3 length is 16 residues. Per the germline V gene, CDR1 is SGDLS and CDR2 is YYNGEE. CDR3 sequence reads: CASSGGGGRLQETQYF. Based on the CDR3 plus reference TRBV9 and TRBJ2-5, the full variable domain is DSGVTQTPKHLITATGQRVTLRCSPRSGDLSVYWYQQSLDQGLQFLIQYYNGEERAKGNILERFSAQQFPDLHSELNLSSLELGDSALYFCASSGGGGRLQETQYFGPGTRLLVL.

This chain connects TRBV11-1 to TRBJ2-1. This CDR3 has 14 residues. Germline lookup yields CDR1 SGHAT and CDR2 FQDESV (reference sequence). The CDR3 is CASSISGDGDEQFF.

The chain employs TRBV5-1 and TRBJ2-1; TCRdb calls TRBD2, which cannot be checked without DNA. This CDR3 is built from 14 residues. CDR1 and CDR2 from the germline V gene are SGHRS and YFSETQ. The CDR3 reads CASSLGKWEGEQFF.

This chain links TRBV19 with TRBJ2-5; lacking DNA, the TRBD1 call made by TCRdb goes unchecked. The CDR3 runs to 14 residues. Germline values: CDR1 LNHDA, CDR2 SQIVND (reference sequence). CDR3 amino acids: CASSDRGIQETQYF.

The chain carries TRBV12-3 or TRBV12-4 and TRBJ2-1; TCRdb reports TRBD1, a call that lacks DNA to check it against. This CDR3 comprises 15 residues. CDR3 loop: CASRTWGGGIDEQFF.

The chain has TRBV9 and TRBJ2-1; TCRdb reports TRBD2, a call that lacks DNA to check it against. The CDR3 spans 18 residues. The germline V gene encodes CDR1 SGDLS and CDR2 YYNGEE. This chain's CDR3 is CASSVGASGRPLYNEQFF.

The chain links TRBV25-1 to TRBJ2-1; without DNA, the TCRdb call of TRBD1 cannot be checked. The length of the CDR3 is 16 residues. CDR1 is MGHDK, CDR2 SYGVNS, per germline. The CDR3 protein is CASSSAGTGRYNEQFF.

This chain joins TRBV29-1 and TRBJ2-3. The CDR3 covers 12 residues. CDR1 and CDR2 from the germline V gene are SQVTM and ANQGSEA. CDR3 protein: CSVDSGPSTQYF.

This CDR3 reads CASSSAGGWSPLHF. The chain is built from TRBV12-3 or TRBV12-4 and TRBJ1-6; TCRdb designates TRBD1, a call that cannot be tested without DNA. CDR3 length: 14 residues.

The rearrangement uses TRBV10-3 and TRBJ2-2; TCRdb lists TRBD1, though no DNA is available to test this call. The germline CDR1 and CDR2 sequences are ENHRY and SYGVKD. The CDR3 has 15 amino acids. This CDR3 reads CAIKETGQNTGELFF.

J is TRBJ1-2 and V is TRBV6-4; with no DNA, the TCRdb D assignment of TRBD1 cannot be verified. The germline V gene encodes CDR1 MRHNA and CDR2 SNTAGT. The CDR3 runs to 14 residues. The CDR3 sequence: CASRRSQGRGGYTF.

The chain carries TRBV5-1 and TRBJ2-1; TCRdb's D call of TRBD2 is untestable without DNA. The CDR3 contains 16 residues. Germline V lookup: CDR1 SGHRS, CDR2 YFSETQ. The CDR3 here is CASSLGTSGQYNEQFF.

The genes are TRBV3-1 and TRBJ2-7; TCRdb reports TRBD1, a call that lacks DNA to check it against. The length of the CDR3 is 13 residues. From germline, CDR1 is LGHDT and CDR2 YNNKEL (reference sequence). This CDR3 reads CASSDGTAYEQYF.

The chain is built from TRBV6-2 or TRBV6-3 and TRBJ2-1; TCRdb outputs TRBD2, but without DNA this stays unchecked. The CDR3 has 16 amino acids. Germline V lookup: CDR1 MNHEY, CDR2 SVGEGT. The CDR3 reads CASSYPPRTQYNEQFF.

The rearrangement joins TRBV5-6 to TRBJ1-5. Germline assignment: CDR1 SGHDT and CDR2 YYEEEE. The CDR3 runs to 16 residues. CDR3 region: CASSSDGVGSNQPQHF.

V and J are TRBV24-1 and TRBJ2-3; there is no DNA to check the TCRdb D call of TRBD1. The CDR3 loop spans 16 amino acids. The germline V gene has CDR1 KGHDR and CDR2 SFDVKD. The CDR3 region is CATSDPTTGEADTQYF.

This rearrangement joins TRBV18 to TRBJ2-1. This CDR3 spans 13 amino acids. Looked up from germline, CDR1 is KGHSH and CDR2 is LQKENI. The CDR3 is CASSSRTQDEQFF.

The chain couples TRBV12-3 or TRBV12-4 to TRBJ1-2; the TRBD1 assignment by TCRdb is unverifiable without DNA. The length of the CDR3 is 15 residues. CDR3 protein: CASSRSTGRNYGYTF.